This passage covers 10 T cell receptor beta chains from one sample sequenced in a study of T-cell reconstitution after alpha-beta-depleted transplantation in children (dated by TCRdb to the mid-2010s). Receptor amplification or capture employed PCR. TCRdb lists the instrument as Illumina HiSeq 2500. TCR library preparation used molecular barcoding, with unique molecular identifiers applied to normalize quantification of the TCRbeta repertoire. TCRdb trimmed the raw reads at Q25, called clones with MiXCR and kept productive beta chains. Each entry is one CDR3 protein sequence, shown with its most common DNA and genes. The sample includes 500,000 to 750,000 distinct CDR3 sequences, with about an eighth observed a single time. Of the sample, over 2% is held by the ten largest clones. The treatment or condition tag for this specimen amounts to: allogeneic hematopoietic cell transplantation with graft depleted of TCRalphabeta T cells and CD19 B cells.

The specimen comprised PBMCs, mostly from graft donor cells, sampled 360 days after TCRalphabeta/CD19-depleted stem cell transplant. The receptors originated from a male patient younger than 18 who had a stem cell transplant for acute myeloid leukemia, so the T cells may come from the graft donor.

The rearrangement joins TRBV7-6 to TRBJ2-7, with D hard to call. Germline lookup yields CDR1 SGHVS and CDR2 FNYEAQ. V gave up 6 bases and J gave up 7 bases, with 16 bases separating them. This CDR3 contains 13 residues. DNA for the CDR3: TGTGCCAGCAGACTGGGGATGTCTGGAGAGCAGTACTTC. As protein: CASRLGMSGEQYF.

There are a few counts of this clonotype. The J gene is TRBJ2-7, the V gene TRBV29-1, with unresolved D. The CDR3 loop spans 13 amino acids. Germline loops: CDR1 SQVTM, CDR2 ANQGSEA. The germline V and J ends were trimmed by 4 bases and 2 bases, with 12 bases remaining between them. The CDR3 region is CSVAWPGPYEQYF. The CDR3 nucleotides are TGCAGCGTTGCTTGGCCAGGTCCCTACGAGCAGTACTTC.

The table lists this clonotype with many counts. The gene calls are TRBV12-5 and TRBJ1-1, with 9 bases fitting TRBD1. The CDR3 has 14 amino acids. Germline V gene data show CDR1 as LGHNT and CDR2 as FRNRAP. V lost 5 bases to trimming and J lost 7 bases; unmatched junction nucleotides: 8. CDR3 region: CASGPPTGQGEAFF. The CDR3 DNA reads as TGTGCTAGTGGTCCGCCGACGGGACAGGGTGAAGCTTTCTTT.

For the CDR3, the DNA is TGTGCCAGCAGCTTTTCTCCGAACCCTTACAATGAGCAGTTCTTC. It specifies CASSFSPNPYNEQFF. This chain links TRBV11-2 with TRBJ2-1; no reliable D call. The CDR3 sequence is 15 residues long. With 3 bases removed from V and 4 bases from J, the gap between germline ends came to 13 bases. From germline, CDR1 is SGHAT and CDR2 FQNNGV.

In this sample, this clonotype turned up a few times. The chain combines TRBV7-8 with TRBJ1-2, with 8 positions matching TRBD1. V trimming: 5 bases; J trimming: 4 bases; junction bases outside the gene matches: 18. There are 18 residues in the CDR3. Germline lookup yields CDR1 SGHVS and CDR2 FQNEAQ. This chain's CDR3 is CASSPSRTGPRGVYGYTF. CDR3 bases: TGTGCCAGCAGCCCGTCTAGGACAGGGCCCCGGGGTGTCTATGGCTACACCTTC.

The rearrangement uses TRBV5-1 and TRBJ2-1; TRBD1 matches 9 bases. Germline V gene data show CDR1 as SGHRS and CDR2 as YFSETQ. There are 17 residues in the CDR3. J lost 4 bases, V lost 2 bases, and 10 bases had no gene match. As DNA, the CDR3 is TGCGCCAGCAGCTTTGGCGCCGGGACAGGGAATTACAATGAGCAGTTCTTC. As protein: CASSFGAGTGNYNEQFF.

The table lists this clonotype with a few counts. The gene calls are TRBV4-3 and TRBJ2-5; no reliable D call. V lost 1 base to trimming and J lost 2 bases, with 11 bases between them. This CDR3 is 15 amino acids long. Germline values: CDR1 LGHNA, CDR2 YSLEER. DNA of the CDR3: TGCGCCAGCAGCCAAGCGGTTTCGCGGCAAGAGACCCAGTACTTC. Its protein product is CASSQAVSRQETQYF.

This clonotype was seen only a few times. The rearrangement uses TRBV3-1 and TRBJ1-3; tentatively, D is TRBD1 (5 bases). The V end was cut by 4 bases, the J end by 2 bases, with 15 bases between. This CDR3 has 16 residues. Germline V gene sequence: CDR1 LGHDT, CDR2 YNNKEL (reference sequence). In nucleotides, the CDR3 is TGTGCCAGCAGCCGAGTTGGGGGAGGCGCTGGAAACACCATATATTTT. It is translated as CASSRVGGGAGNTIYF.

The sample holds a few counts of this clonotype. The chain recombines TRBV9 with TRBJ2-1; D may correspond to TRBD1 or TRBD2 (5 bases each). This CDR3 comprises 14 residues. Germline V gene sequence: CDR1 SGDLS, CDR2 YYNGEE. The V gene lost 4 bases and the J gene lost 7 bases, with 15 bases spanning the gap. The CDR3 spells CASSREVGANEQFF. The CDR3 DNA sequence: TGTGCCAGCAGCCGCGAAGTCGGGGCTAATGAGCAGTTCTTC.

This chain connects TRBV11-3 to TRBJ2-1, with 7 bases matching TRBD2. The CDR3 totals 15 residues. V shed 5 bases and J 6 bases; nucleotides not matched to a gene: 10. Germline-derived CDR1 and CDR2 are SGHNT and YENEEA. The CDR3 nucleotides are TGTGCCAGCAGCGAGGGACTACCTAGGTCCAATGAGCAGTTCTTC. It specifies CASSEGLPRSNEQFF.